The following is a T cell receptor beta chain sequence with its context. The entry originates in a study of blood T cell repertoires in COVID-19. Study in general: COVID-19 samples collected from the United States, Italy and Spain covered acute and convalescent phases.

The V gene lost 6 bases and the J gene lost 1 base, with 10 bases spanning the gap. The length of the CDR3 is 13 residues. Sequencing used immunoSEQ multiplex PCR; TCRdb keeps in-frame clones, though not all of them. The sample has approximately 100,000 clones; around 92% are singletons. Sequencing was done on a sample of peripheral blood. The gene calls are TRBV12-3 or TRBV12-4 and TRBJ2-7; perhaps TRBD2 as D (6 bases). The receptor was derived from a man in his fifties with active COVID-19. The CDR3 DNA is TGTGCCAGCAGCGGCGGGACGTCCTACGAGCAGTACTTC. Amino acid sequence: CASSGGTSYEQYF.